The T cell receptor beta chain described here comes from a study of cytomegalovirus exposure and HLA in healthy donors. PCR was performed using 60 Vbeta and 13 Jbeta primers. Original data processing: About 11 million shared chains were among the 80 million or so unique TCR beta chains that a later analysis counted. Repertoires were generated with immunoSEQ multiplex PCR, while TCRdb's copy carries only in-frame clones and drops some. V, J and clone size derive from that table, while D and trimming were established from the DNA sequence. Here the sample spans 150,000 or so clones, around 85% being singletons. J lost 9 bases, V lost 0 bases, and 5 bases had no gene match. The CDR3 has 15 amino acids. Germline CDR1 MNHEY, CDR2 SVGAGI. General observations from the study: Later analysis identified a missense DCLRE1C variant that was linked to TCR beta V- and J-gene trimming. Presence/absence analyses assumed roughly uniform sequencing depth across donors.

Turning to this clone: The antigen is undetermined.

Sequencing input: PBMCs. The V gene is TRBV6-5, the J gene TRBJ2-1, with 10 bases matching TRBD1. The sequence derives from a man between 18 and 29 years old in good health and CMV-seropositive. CDR3 sequence reads: CASSYSLGQGFEQFF. The CDR3 DNA reads as TGTGCCAGCAGTTACTCGTTGGGACAGGGGTTTGAGCAGTTCTTC.